The 32 T cell receptor beta chains in this list originate from one sample, sequenced in a study of PD-1 blockade in mismatch repair-deficient tumors. Libraries were prepared by immunoSEQ multiplex PCR; TCRdb keeps only in-frame clonotypes and omits some of them. The profile shows 60,000 to 75,000 clones, approximately 88% of them singletons. Sequencing was performed on peripheral blood, taken 52 weeks after starting pembrolizumab. The source of these receptors is an adult with mismatch repair-deficient cancer.

The chain is built from TRBV6-5 and TRBJ2-3; TRBD2 might be the D (5 bases). Trimming took 6 bases from V and 6 from J, leaving 13 bases between them. CDR1 and CDR2 from the germline V gene are MNHEY and SVGAGI. This CDR3 is built from 13 residues. The CDR3 loop reads CASSQFGVDTQYF. CDR3 nucleotide sequence: TGTGCCAGCAGCCAATTCGGGGTCGATACGCAGTATTTT.

The chain couples TRBV5-1 to TRBJ2-7; no clear D. Germline-derived CDR1 and CDR2 are SGHRS and YFSETQ. This CDR3 is 11 amino acids long. V was cut by 1 base and J by 7 bases, with 6 bases left in between. CDR3 DNA: TGCGCCAGCAGCTTGATCGGAGAGCAGTACTTC. Translated: CASSLIGEQYF.

The chain is built from TRBV28 and TRBJ2-5, with TRBD1 identical over 8 bases. This CDR3 region has 13 residues. Unmatched junction bases numbered 5, after V lost 5 bases and J lost 6 bases. Germline V CDR1 and CDR2: MDHEN, SYDVKM. The CDR3 loop is CASSARGRKTQYF. CDR3 in DNA: TGTGCCAGCAGTGCCAGGGGGCGGAAGACCCAGTACTTC.

CDR3 residues: CASSLMAGRPGTDTQYF. CDR3 DNA: TGTGCCAGCAGCTTAATGGCAGGACGGCCAGGCACAGATACGCAGTATTTT. This chain uses TRBV13 with TRBJ2-3; D uncertain. Trimming stripped 2 bases from V and 1 base from J, with 16 bases between. The length of the CDR3 is 17 residues. Germline CDR1 PRHDT, CDR2 FYEKMQ (reference sequence).

The chain employs TRBV28 and TRBJ2-2; D uncertain. The germline V and J ends were trimmed by 7 bases and 1 base, with 10 bases remaining between them. Germline V gene data show CDR1 as MDHEN and CDR2 as SYDVKM. The CDR3 is 14 residues long. DNA of the CDR3: TGTGCCAGCATCTCGGGTTGGAACACCGGGGAGCTGTTTTTT. It is translated as CASISGWNTGELFF. Using reference TRBV28 and TRBJ2-2 for the parts outside the CDR3, the full variable domain is DVKVTQSSRYLVKRTGEKVFLECVQDMDHENMFWYRQDPGLGLRLIYFSYDVKMKEKGDIPEGYSVSREKKERFSLILESASTNQTSMYLCASISGWNTGELFFGEGSRLTVL.

V and J are TRBV4-2 and TRBJ2-1, with TRBD2 matching over 13 bases. The germline gives CDR1 LGHNA, CDR2 YNFKEQ. This CDR3 contains 16 residues. V shed 0 bases, J shed 8 bases, and the junction held 4 bases outside the gene matches. Here the CDR3 reads CASSQDGLAGVDEQFF. CDR3 coding DNA: TGTGCCAGCAGCCAAGACGGACTAGCGGGAGTAGATGAGCAGTTCTTC.

The chain joins TRBV19 to TRBJ2-1; TRBD1 matches at 7 bases. Per the germline V gene, CDR1 is LNHDA and CDR2 is SQIVND (reference sequence). With 7 bases clipped from V and 9 bases from J, the junction kept 15 bases outside the gene matches. The CDR3 consists of 15 residues. Here the CDR3 reads CASMGMGQRKGEQFF. The CDR3 coding sequence is TGTGCCAGTATGGGAATGGGACAGAGAAAGGGTGAGCAGTTCTTC.

The chain joins TRBV27 to TRBJ2-1; the D gene is possibly TRBD1 (5 bases). Germline V gene lookup returns CDR1 MNHEY and CDR2 SMNVEV (reference sequence). The CDR3 is 13 amino acids. Trimming left V 5 bases short and J 4 bases short, with 9 bases between. The CDR3 DNA reads as TGTGCCAGCAGTGCCTACAGGTACAATGAGCAGTTCTTC. Protein: CASSAYRYNEQFF.

CDR3: CASSLGTVGRNIQYF. In DNA form, the CDR3 reads TGTGCCAGCAGTTTGGGGACAGTCGGTAGGAACATTCAGTACTTC. The chain employs TRBV21-1 and TRBJ2-4; the table's D call TRBD1 went unverified against the DNA. TRBV21-1 is recorded as a pseudogene. The CDR3 runs to 15 residues.

The chain recombines TRBV29-1 with TRBJ1-1; D is perhaps TRBD1 (6 bases). The CDR3 is 12 residues long. Per germline, CDR1 SQVTM and CDR2 ANQGSEA. Trimming took off 6 bases at V and 4 bases at J, with 12 bases between the two ends. Here the CDR3 reads CSVLGGITEAFF. The CDR3 DNA reads TGCAGCGTATTAGGGGGGATCACTGAAGCTTTCTTT.

The rearrangement uses TRBV20-1 and TRBJ2-7; no reliable D call. The CDR3 is 11 residues long. V dropped 0 bases and J dropped 3 bases, with 3 bases sitting between them. Germline lookup yields CDR1 DFQATT and CDR2 SNEGSKA (reference sequence). CDR3 DNA: TGCAGTGCTAGAGATATCTACGAGCAGTACTTC. Its translation is CSARDIYEQYF.

The V gene is TRBV10-1, the J gene TRBJ2-7, with 7 bases fitting TRBD1. The CDR3 contains 14 residues. The germline V gene has CDR1 WNHNN and CDR2 SYGVQD (reference sequence). V trimming: 2 bases; J trimming: 2 bases; junction bases outside the gene matches: 3. For the CDR3, the DNA is TGCGCCAGCAGTGAGAACAGGGGAACCTACGAGCAGTACTTC. This encodes CASSENRGTYEQYF.

This clone appeared once. The chain employs TRBV7-8 and TRBJ2-1; D is perhaps TRBD2 (5 bases). CDR1 and CDR2 from the germline V gene are SGHVS and FQNEAQ. V was shortened by 3 bases and J by 3 bases, with 12 bases between the two germline ends. The CDR3 spans 15 residues. CDR3 amino acids: CASSFMREFYNEQFF. In DNA form, the CDR3 reads TGTGCCAGCAGCTTTATGAGGGAGTTCTACAATGAGCAGTTCTTC.

The V and J genes are TRBV11-3 and TRBJ2-7, with D tentatively TRBD1 (6 bases). Germline-derived CDR1 and CDR2 are SGHNT and YENEEA. The ends were cut back, 1 base at V and 2 bases at J, with 9 bases in the middle. CDR3 size: 14 residues. CDR3 amino acids: CASSLGRDTYEQYF. CDR3 coding DNA: TGTGCCAGCAGCTTAGGTCGGGACACCTACGAGCAGTACTTC. The full variable domain, completed using reference TRBV11-3 and TRBJ2-7, is EAGVVQSPRYKIIEKKQPVAFWCNPISGHNTLYWYLQNLGQGPELLIRYENEEAVDDSQLPKDRFSAERLKGVDSTLKIQPAELGDSAVYLCASSLGRDTYEQYFGPGTRLTVT.

This clone was seen a handful of times. The V call is TRBV5-1, the J call TRBJ1-2, with 9 nucleotides matching TRBD1. The germline V gene encodes CDR1 SGHRS and CDR2 YFSETQ. Trimming cost V 2 bases and J 6 bases; bases outside gene matches: 11. CDR3 length equals 16 residues. In DNA, the CDR3 is TGCGCCAGCAGCTTAACCGGGACAGGGCAGTGGAATGGCTACACCTTC. Translating gives CASSLTGTGQWNGYTF.

This clone was detected only once. The V call is TRBV4-1, the J call TRBJ2-7; weak D call: TRBD1 (6 bases). V lost 1 base and J 5 bases, leaving 15 bases between the germline ends. Germline CDR1 MGHRA, CDR2 YSYEKL. The CDR3 runs to 15 residues. For the CDR3, the DNA is TGCGCCAGCAGCCAAGGGCACAGGGATTGGGACGAGCAGTACTTC. It encodes CASSQGHRDWDEQYF.

V and J are TRBV10-3 and TRBJ1-1; D call uncertain. The CDR3 is 13 residues long. In germline, CDR1 is ENHRY, CDR2 SYGVKD. V was clipped by 9 bases and J by 1 base, with 12 bases between them. CDR3 region: CAIVERRNTEAFF. The CDR3 bases are TGTGCCATTGTTGAACGACGGAACACTGAAGCTTTCTTT.

The rearrangement links TRBV6-5 to TRBJ2-7; 8 bases line up with TRBD2. Unmatched junction bases numbered 7, after V lost 6 bases and J lost 3 bases. This CDR3 has 14 residues. CDR1 and CDR2 (germline): MNHEY, SVGAGI. CDR3 sequence reads: CASSTPTSGYEQYF. The DNA of the CDR3 is TGTGCCAGCAGCACCCCCACTAGCGGCTACGAGCAGTACTTC.

The chain employs TRBV29-1 and TRBJ2-7; 7 bases are a match to TRBD1. The CDR3 totals 15 residues. The germline V gene encodes CDR1 SQVTM and CDR2 ANQGSEA. Germline trimming cut 2 bases from V and 0 bases from J; bases unmatched to any gene: 7. The CDR3 DNA reads TGCAGCGTTGAACTCCGGGACAGAAGCTCCTACGAGCAGTACTTC. It encodes CSVELRDRSSYEQYF.

V is TRBV5-1 and J is TRBJ2-5, with D unclear. The CDR3 runs to 15 residues. Between the trimmed V and J ends, which lost 7 bases and 2 bases, there was a span of 18 bases. The V gene's germline CDR1 is SGHRS and CDR2 YFSETQ. CDR3 bases: TGCGCCAGCCAATACAGACCTCAAGGACAAGAGACCCAGTACTTC. This gives the protein CASQYRPQGQETQYF.

This clone was picked up a small number of times. The V and J genes are TRBV29-1 and TRBJ1-2; 9 positions agree with TRBD1. J lost 4 bases, V lost 7 bases, and 1 base had no gene match. The CDR3 is 11 amino acids. Germline values: CDR1 SQVTM, CDR2 ANQGSEA. CDR3 loop: CSAQGAYGYTF. The CDR3 DNA reads TGCAGCGCACAGGGGGCCTATGGCTACACCTTC.

This chain connects TRBV19 to TRBJ2-1; D possibly corresponds to TRBD1 (6 bases). Germline V gene sequence: CDR1 LNHDA, CDR2 SQIVND (reference sequence). The CDR3 loop spans 12 amino acids. V was shortened by 8 bases and J by 6 bases, with 11 bases between the two germline ends. CDR3 in amino acids: CASDTGFNEQFF. DNA of the CDR3: TGTGCCAGTGACACAGGGTTCAATGAGCAGTTCTTC.

The chain links TRBV11-3 to TRBJ1-2; D remains unclear. Germline CDR1 is SGHNT and CDR2 is YENEEA. The CDR3 has 13 amino acids. The ends were cut back, 5 bases at V and 6 bases at J, with 13 bases in the middle. The CDR3 protein is CASSRRSGDGYTF. The DNA of the CDR3 is TGTGCCAGCAGCCGTAGGTCCGGGGATGGCTACACCTTC.

V gene TRBV13 combines with J gene TRBJ2-7; 8 nucleotides agree with TRBD2. The CDR3 spans 15 residues. CDR1 is PRHDT and CDR2 is FYEKMQ in the germline V gene (reference sequence). V trimming: 1 base; J trimming: 4 bases; junction bases outside the gene matches: 6. The DNA for the CDR3 is TGTGCCAGCAGCTTAGCAGCGGGAGCACAGTACGAGCAGTACTTC. This gives the protein CASSLAAGAQYEQYF. Combining the CDR3 with reference TRBV13 and TRBJ2-7 gives the whole variable domain AAGVIQSPRHLIKEKRETATLKCYPIPRHDTVYWYQQGPGQDPQFLISFYEKMQSDKGSIPDRFSAQQFSDYHSELNMSSLELGDSALYFCASSLAAGAQYEQYFGPGTRLTVT.

This CDR3 is CASSLAGLAGASPYNEQFF. The CDR3 DNA follows: TGCGCCAGCAGCTTGGCGGGACTAGCGGGAGCCTCTCCCTACAATGAGCAGTTCTTC. The chain has TRBV5-1 and TRBJ2-1, with 14 bases fitting TRBD2. J lost 2 bases, V lost 0 bases, and 7 bases had no gene match. From germline, CDR1 is SGHRS and CDR2 YFSETQ. The CDR3 is 19 residues long.

The chain combines TRBV5-6 with TRBJ1-4, with D possibly matching TRBD1 (5 bases). Germline CDR1 SGHDT, CDR2 YYEEEE. V shed 3 bases and J shed 4 bases, with 10 bases lying between them. CDR3 length equals 14 residues. CDR3 DNA: TGTGCCAGCAGCTATCCGGGGGGTAATGAAAAACTGTTTTTT. It codes for CASSYPGGNEKLFF.

This rearrangement joins TRBV7-6 to TRBJ2-1; 7 bases are a match to TRBD2. Germline CDR1 reads SGHVS; CDR2 reads FNYEAQ. The CDR3 is 16 residues long. With 1 base clipped from V and 7 bases from J, the junction kept 10 bases outside the gene matches. CDR3 nucleotide sequence: TGTGCCAGCAGCTTAGTCGCCGGGAGGTTGATGAATGAGCAGTTCTTC. Encoded protein: CASSLVAGRLMNEQFF.

J is TRBJ1-4 and V is TRBV6-1, with no clear D. This CDR3 is 14 amino acids long. The V gene lost 6 bases and the J gene lost 0 bases, with 8 bases spanning the gap. The germline gives CDR1 MNHNS, CDR2 SASEGT. This CDR3 reads CASRHSSTNEKLFF. The CDR3 DNA is TGTGCCAGCAGACACTCATCAACTAATGAAAAACTGTTTTTT.

The V gene is TRBV7-9, the J gene TRBJ2-1; 7 nucleotides line up with TRBD1. Germline CDR1 is SEHNR and CDR2 is FQNEAQ (reference sequence). The junction had 13 bases not matched to a gene; V was cut back by 5 bases and J by 9 bases. CDR3 size: 15 residues. CDR3 sequence: CASSPTARGRTEQFF. The CDR3 coding sequence is TGTGCCAGCAGCCCCACGGCGAGGGGGCGCACTGAGCAGTTCTTC.

The chain recombines TRBV19 with TRBJ2-2; 11 nucleotides agree with TRBD1. This CDR3 spans 13 amino acids. From germline, CDR1 is LNHDA and CDR2 SQIVND (reference sequence). The CDR3 bases are TGTGCGGTGGACAGGGGGCTCGGCGGGGAGCTGTTTTTT. Its protein product is CAVDRGLGGELFF. The full variable domain, in which reference TRBV19 and TRBJ2-2 provide the parts outside the CDR3, is DGGITQSPKYLFRKEGQNVTLSCEQNLNHDAMYWYRQDPGQGLRLIYYSQIVNDFQKGDIAEGYSVSREKKESFPLTVTSAQKNPTAFYLCAVDRGLGGELFFGEGSRLTVL.

J is TRBJ2-7 and V is TRBV11-3; 9 positions agree with TRBD1. Losses at the gene ends were 6 bases for V and 3 bases for J; bases not matched to a gene: 6. Germline V lookup: CDR1 SGHNT, CDR2 YENEEA. This CDR3 comprises 14 residues. CDR3 sequence: CASSPDRGLYEQYF. As DNA, the CDR3 is TGTGCCAGCAGTCCGGACAGGGGACTCTACGAGCAGTACTTC.

The chain couples TRBV5-6 to TRBJ2-2; no reliable D call. V gave up 0 bases and J gave up 6 bases, with 15 bases separating them. From germline, CDR1 is SGHDT and CDR2 YYEEEE. CDR3 size: 16 residues. The CDR3 DNA is TGTGCCAGCAGCTTGGGCTTGTGGCATCGGCCCGGGGAGCTGTTTTTT. It codes for CASSLGLWHRPGELFF.